Presented here are 5 T cell receptor beta chains from one specimen sequenced in a study of Ad26.COV2.S vaccination and SARS-CoV-2 variants. Using immunoSEQ multiplex PCR, the repertoire was profiled, and TCRdb retains in-frame clones only, with some absent. Found here are roughly 380,000 clones, over 75% of them singletons; the top ten hold 3.5% to 4%. This sample's treatment: some 19 received Ad26.COV2.S at low or high dose, single or two shots; about five received placebo; per-sample allocation not given. Following the first vaccine or placebo injection, samples were taken on day 63. Sequences were derived from peripheral blood, sampled in a trial of Ad26.COV2.S vaccine versus placebo. These receptors all stem from a person aged 18 to 65 who received the Ad26.COV2.S COVID-19 vaccine or a placebo.

The chain carries TRBV3-1 (or the pseudogene TRBV3-2) and TRBJ2-7, with 11 bases identical to TRBD2. V gave up 4 bases and J gave up 4 bases; unmatched junction bases: 3. The germline V gene has CDR1 LGHDT and CDR2 YNNKEL (reference sequence). The CDR3 covers 14 residues. In nucleotides, the CDR3 is TGTGCCAGCAGCCCACTAGCGGGGGTGTACGAGCAGTACTTC. Protein: CASSPLAGVYEQYF.

As to this clone: A junction boundary mismatches the germline segment, possibly from a read error. The chain links TRBV2 to TRBJ1-1; a weak D match, TRBD1 (5 bases). Germline-derived CDR1 and CDR2 are SNHLY and FYNNEI. This CDR3 is built from 12 residues. CDR3 region: CASSEVEVRGIF. CDR3 bases: TGTGCCAGCAGTGAAGTCGAAGTGAGGGGAATCTTT.

The chain joins TRBV10-3 to TRBJ1-1; 8 nucleotides line up with TRBD1. The CDR3 extends over 15 amino acids. V lost 0 bases and J lost 4; bases outside the gene matches: 4. Germline CDR1 ENHRY, CDR2 SYGVKD. The CDR3 DNA sequence: TGTGCCATCAGTGAGTCGACAGGGGAGGGCACTGAAGCTTTCTTT. It yields the protein CAISESTGEGTEAFF.

J is TRBJ2-2 and V is TRBV7-2, with D perhaps TRBD1 (5 bases). V was shortened by 1 base and J by 7 bases, with 13 bases between the two germline ends. The germline V gene encodes CDR1 SGHTA and CDR2 FQGNSA. This CDR3 comprises 15 residues. The DNA for the CDR3 is TGTGCCAGCAGCTTAGAGGGGTTTGGGGTCGGGGAGCTGTTTTTT. Translated, it gives CASSLEGFGVGELFF.

The rearrangement uses TRBV7-2 and TRBJ2-3; D not resolved. The CDR3 is 14 amino acids. Trimming removed 1 base at V and 5 bases at J, with 10 bases between. CDR1 and CDR2 (germline): SGHTA, FQGNSA. The CDR3 is CASSLVIVRDTQYF. The CDR3 DNA sequence: TGTGCCAGCAGCTTAGTTATCGTTAGAGATACGCAGTATTTT.